This T cell receptor beta chain is from a study of beta chain features in type 1 diabetes. As for the study in general: Summed over all samples, the examined sorted cells came to more than 85 million.

Sorted populations all exceeded 98% purity. Of the isolated RNA, all was reverse transcribed, and so the sequenced material was expressed TCRB transcripts. The repertoire was sequenced with immunoSEQ multiplex PCR; TCRdb's copy has only in-frame clones and lacks some. The sample shows 220,000 or so clones, about 63% of them seen only once. CDR3 length: 16 amino acids. Germline CDR1 is LNHDA and CDR2 is SQIVND (reference sequence). Germline trimming cut 0 bases from V and 5 bases from J; bases unmatched to any gene: 6. Input material: naive CD4+ T cells from blood. The genes are TRBV19 and TRBJ2-1; 8 bases align to TRBD2. The sequence was collected from a man aged 25 to 45 in good health. For the CDR3, the DNA is TGTGCCAGTAGTATAGATGACGGGAGGGCCAACAATGAGCAGTTCTTC. The encoded protein is CASSIDDGRANNEQFF.